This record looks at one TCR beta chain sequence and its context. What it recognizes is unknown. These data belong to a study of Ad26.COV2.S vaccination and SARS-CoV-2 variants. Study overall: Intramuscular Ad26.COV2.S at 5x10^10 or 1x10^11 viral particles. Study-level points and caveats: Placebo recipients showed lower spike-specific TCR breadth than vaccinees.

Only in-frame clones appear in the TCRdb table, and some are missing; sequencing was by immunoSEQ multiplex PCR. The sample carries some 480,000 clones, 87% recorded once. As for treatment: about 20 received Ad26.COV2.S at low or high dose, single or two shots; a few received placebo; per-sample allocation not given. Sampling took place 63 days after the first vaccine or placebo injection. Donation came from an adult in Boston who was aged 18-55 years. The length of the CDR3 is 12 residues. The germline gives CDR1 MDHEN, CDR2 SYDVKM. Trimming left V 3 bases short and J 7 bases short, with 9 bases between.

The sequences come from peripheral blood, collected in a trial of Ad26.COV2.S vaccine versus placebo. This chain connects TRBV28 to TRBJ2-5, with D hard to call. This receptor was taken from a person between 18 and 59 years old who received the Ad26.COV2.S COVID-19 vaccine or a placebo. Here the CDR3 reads CASSLWLGTQYF. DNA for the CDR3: TGTGCCAGCAGTTTGTGGTTGGGGACCCAGTACTTC.